The rows below give T cell receptor beta chains drawn from one sample of a study of shared clonotypes between healthy human individuals. The table came from immunoSEQ multiplex PCR; TCRdb's copy has only in-frame clones and leaves some out. This table holds a few million clones, 85% to 95% found once. Sequencing was performed on naive CD4+ T cells from PBMCs. Receptors originate from a man younger than 30 in good health. Some clones in this sample may be carry-over from other donors' samples. Each CDR3 is given with its conserved first and last residue. The D gene is left open where the match is weak. A row's size may be missing; if present it is once, few, many or a size class.

abundance	v_gene	j_gene	d_gene	CDR3nt	CDR3aa
-	TRBV7-8	TRBJ2-2	-	TGTGCCAGCAGCTTAGAGGTACGCTCGGCAGGGGATAACACCGGGGAGCTGTTTTTT	CASSLEVRSAGDNTGELFF
-	TRBV7-9	TRBJ1-3	-	TGTGCCAGCAGCTTAGCCAGCCCTAGACAGGTGAACTCTGGAAACACCATATATTTT	CASSLASPRQVNSGNTIYF
-	TRBV10-3	TRBJ2-1	TRBD2	TGTGCCATCAGTGCGTCCAGGGAGGGCAATGAGCAGTTCTTC	CAISASREGNEQFF
-	TRBV11-3	TRBJ2-1	-	TGTGCCAGCAGCCCGGGACCAACAGGGAATGAGCAGTTCTTC	CASSPGPTGNEQFF
-	TRBV30	TRBJ2-3	-	TGTGCCTGGAGTATAAACCAACAGCCCGTACGTACTTATTTT	CAWSINQQPVRTYF
-	TRBV10-3	TRBJ2-1	TRBD2	TGTGCCATCAGGCGGACTAGCGGGGGCTTCTACAATGAGCAGTTCTTC	CAIRRTSGGFYNEQFF
-	TRBV28	TRBJ1-3	-	TGTGCCAGCAGTTTAATAGCAGTCTCTGGAAACACCATATATTTT	CASSLIAVSGNTIYF
-	TRBV2	TRBJ2-1	-	TGTGCCAGCAGTGCGGGACTCCCGATGGTGGATGAGCAGTTCTTC	CASSAGLPMVDEQFF
-	TRBV29-1	TRBJ1-1	-	TGCAGCGTTGAAGGGCAGCAGGGGCGGCTGAACACTGAAGCTTTCTTT	CSVEGQQGRLNTEAFF
-	TRBV7-9	TRBJ2-7	-	TGTGCCAGCAGCTTACTCCCGGGGAAAGTCGGCGAGCAGTACTTC	CASSLLPGKVGEQYF
-	TRBV4-2	TRBJ2-7	-	TGTGCCAGCAGCCAAGTAAAGGGGAGATCCTACGAGCAGTACTTC	CASSQVKGRSYEQYF
-	TRBV7-3	TRBJ1-5	-	TGTGCCAGCAGCTTAAGGCTTGAGGGAAGAAAGGTTCAGCCCCAGCATTTT	CASSLRLEGRKVQPQHF
-	TRBV15	TRBJ2-5	TRBD2	TGTGCCACCGGGCTAGCGGTACAAGAGACCCAGTACTTC	CATGLAVQETQYF
-	TRBV30	TRBJ1-1	-	TGTGCCTGGACCGCCAACTTGGGGACTGAAGCTTTCTTT	CAWTANLGTEAFF
-	TRBV28	TRBJ1-3	-	TGTGCCAGTACCGGAAACACCATATATTTT	CASTGNTIYF
-	TRBV5-4	TRBJ2-5	-	TGTGCCAGCAGCGACCAGGAGAGTTGGACGAGGGCCCAGTACTTC	CASSDQESWTRAQYF
-	TRBV10-3	TRBJ1-2	-	TGTGCCATCAGTGATATGGGGAACTATGGCTACACCTTC	CAISDMGNYGYTF
-	TRBV29-1	TRBJ1-1	-	TGCAGCGTTTTCGGGCAGGGGTTCACTGAAGCTTTCTTT	CSVFGQGFTEAFF
-	TRBV4-3	TRBJ1-6	TRBD1	TGCGCCAGCAGCCAAGCGACAGGGGCAGGGACACCCCTCCACTTT	CASSQATGAGTPLHF
-	TRBV28	TRBJ2-2	TRBD2	TGTGCCAGCAGTCCCGGGACTACCCTCCGGGAGCTGTTTTTT	CASSPGTTLRELFF
-	TRBV5-1	TRBJ2-4	-	TGCGCCAGCAGCTTGGCATCCGTTCAGGCCCAAAACATTCAGTACTTC	CASSLASVQAQNIQYF
-	TRBV4-1	TRBJ2-1	-	TGCGCCAGCAGCCACCCCGTTAGAGGCGATGAGCAGTTCTTC	CASSHPVRGDEQFF
-	TRBV5-4	TRBJ1-2	-	TGTGCCAGCAGCCATACCGTGGGGGGGAACTATGGCTACACCTTC	CASSHTVGGNYGYTF
-	TRBV7-2	TRBJ2-2	-	TGTGCCAGCAGCTTAGTATGGAGCGGAACCGGGGAGCTGTTTTTT	CASSLVWSGTGELFF
once	TRBV2	TRBJ2-7	-	TGTGCCAGCAGCCGGTCCAGGGAAGGCTACGAGCAGTACTTC	CASSRSREGYEQYF
-	TRBV6-5	TRBJ1-2	-	TGTGCCAGCAGTTACGATCGGGGAGGGGACTATGGCTACACCTTC	CASSYDRGGDYGYTF
-	TRBV28	TRBJ1-1	-	TGTGCCAGCTTCTATGGGGGTCGTTTCACTGAAGCTTTCTTT	CASFYGGRFTEAFF
-	TRBV2	TRBJ2-7	-	TGTGCCAGTCATCAAGGAGACACCACCTACGAGCAGTACTTC	CASHQGDTTYEQYF
-	TRBV5-4	TRBJ2-7	-	TGTGTCAGCAGCTTGGGGGGAGGCGGGTTAAGGTACGAGCAGTACTTC	CVSSLGGGGLRYEQYF
-	TRBV5-1	TRBJ2-5	-	TGCGCCAGCAGCTTGGAAGCGGTGCCTCACCAGTACTTC	CASSLEAVPHQYF
-	TRBV5-4	TRBJ2-1	-	TGTGCCAGCAGCTTGCGGACAGGTGCGGGGTCCAATGAGCAGTTCTTC	CASSLRTGAGSNEQFF
-	TRBV7-3	TRBJ2-3	TRBD1	TGTGCCAGCAGCTCGTCACAGGGGGCGAATACGCAGTATTTT	CASSSSQGANTQYF
-	TRBV2	TRBJ1-2	TRBD1	TGTGCCAGCAGTGTTATCCCAGGGGGCAACTATGGCTACACCTTC	CASSVIPGGNYGYTF
once	TRBV28	TRBJ2-3	-	TGTGCCAGCAGTTCGAGGACTAGCACAGATACGCAGTATTTT	CASSSRTSTDTQYF
-	TRBV27	TRBJ1-2	TRBD1	TGTGCCAGCAGTTTATTTGCGGGACAGGGGGCTGGAGGCTACACCTTC	CASSLFAGQGAGGYTF
-	TRBV2	TRBJ2-1	TRBD1	TGTGCCAGCAGAGTAGGGACAGGGGGCGCCGATGAGCAGTTCTTC	CASRVGTGGADEQFF
-	TRBV2	TRBJ2-7	TRBD2	TGTGCCAGCTTCCTCGGACTAGCGGAATACGAGCAGTACTTC	CASFLGLAEYEQYF
-	TRBV15	TRBJ2-5	TRBD2	TGTGCCACCAGCCCCCGGTTGTCGGGAGGGGAGACCCAGTACTTC	CATSPRLSGGETQYF
-	TRBV9	TRBJ2-3	TRBD2	TGTGCCAGCAGCGTATTGGCTAGCGGGGCTGTCACAGATACGCAGTATTTT	CASSVLASGAVTDTQYF
-	TRBV11-3	TRBJ1-5	-	TGTGCCAGCAGCTTAGCGGGTAGCAATCAGCCCCAGCATTTT	CASSLAGSNQPQHF
-	TRBV29-1	TRBJ2-5	TRBD2	TGCAGCGTTGAAGAAGGGTCGGCTAGCGGGCGGGGGACCCAGTACTTC	CSVEEGSASGRGTQYF
-	TRBV6-6	TRBJ2-1	-	TGTGCCAGCAGCCGAACGCAGTCCCATGGGGCAACGGAGCAGTTCTTC	CASSRTQSHGATEQFF
-	TRBV28	TRBJ2-7	-	TGTGCCAGCAGTCTGAGGGGGGTCTACGAGCAGTACTTC	CASSLRGVYEQYF
-	TRBV19	TRBJ2-7	-	TGTGCCAGTAGTATAGTGAGGGCCCCGAGGTCCGAGCAGTACTTC	CASSIVRAPRSEQYF
few	TRBV5-1	TRBJ2-7	TRBD1	TGCGCCAGCAGCCGGGGACAGGGGGCCTACGAGCAGTACTTC	CASSRGQGAYEQYF
-	TRBV7-9	TRBJ2-7	-	TGTGCCAGCAGCTTCGATTGGGAGCCGAACGAGCAGTACTTC	CASSFDWEPNEQYF
-	TRBV28	TRBJ2-6	TRBD1	TGTGCCAGCAGTCGCCAGGGGGCTGGGGCCAACGTCCTGACTTTC	CASSRQGAGANVLTF
-	TRBV6-5	TRBJ2-7	TRBD1	TGTGCCAGCAGCCTCCGGGACAGGGGGTCCTACGAGCAGTACTTC	CASSLRDRGSYEQYF
-	TRBV28	TRBJ1-2	TRBD1	TGTGCCAGCAGTCCAACAGGGGTGGATGGCTACACCTTC	CASSPTGVDGYTF
-	TRBV2	TRBJ2-1	-	TGTGCCAGCAGTGAAGCCCGGAGGGGTACCGATGAGCAGTTCTTC	CASSEARRGTDEQFF
few	TRBV9	TRBJ1-5	TRBD1	TGTGCCAGCAGCGTGGGGACAGGGGGCCAGCCCCAGCATTTT	CASSVGTGGQPQHF
once	TRBV29-1	TRBJ2-7	TRBD2	TGCAGCGTCGCCGGGACTAGCGGCAATTACGAGCAGTACTTC	CSVAGTSGNYEQYF
-	TRBV28	TRBJ1-2	-	TGTGCCAGCAGTTCGACAGGAGTGGGAGTCCTGTATGGCTACACCTTC	CASSSTGVGVLYGYTF
-	TRBV2	TRBJ2-7	TRBD1	TGTGCCAGCAATAACGGACAGGGGAACGAGCAGTACTTC	CASNNGQGNEQYF
once	TRBV19	TRBJ1-5	-	TGTGCCAGTAGTACCGGGACTACATATCAGCCCCAGCATTTT	CASSTGTTYQPQHF